This is a list of T cell receptor beta chains from one sample in a study of T cell repertoires in aging, cancer and after chemotherapy. TCRdb reanalysed the multiplex PCR reads using MiXCR and keeps one entry per CDR3 protein. The table records some 4,900 distinct CDR3 sequences, over 25% of them present only once. Sequencing was carried out using blood. The receptor set was obtained from a human donor with a blood cancer. The donor label of this sample is uncertain. Both conserved end residues are part of each CDR3. The D gene is left open where the match is weak. Where a row states a size, it is once, few, many or the class of an expanded clone; other rows omit it.

>TRBJ1-3|.|TRBV11-3|.
TGTGCCAGCAGCTTAAATCCGGGGGAATCTGGAAACACCATATATTTT
CASSLNPGESGNTIYF
>TRBJ1-2|medium-sized|TRBV6-1|.
TGTGCCAGCATTGGCTATGGCTACACCTTC
CASIGYGYTF
>TRBJ1-2|.|TRBV4-3|TRBD1
TGCGCCAGCAGCCAAGATCGACAGGGGGCGGCCTATGGCTACACCTTC
CASSQDRQGAAYGYTF
>TRBJ2-1|few|TRBV5-6|.
TGTGCCAGCAGTTTATATCAGGGACGGGTCTACAATGAGCAGTTCTTC
CASSLYQGRVYNEQFF
>TRBJ2-1|medium-sized|TRBV6-5|TRBD2
TGTGCCAGCAGTTACTCGAGTCCGGGAGGGTCCTCCTACAATGAGCAGTTCTTC
CASSYSSPGGSSYNEQFF
>TRBJ1-5|few|TRBV6-1|.
TGTGCCAGCAGTGAACAGCCCAGGGAGGATCAGCCCCAGCATTTT
CASSEQPREDQPQHF
>TRBJ2-5|.|TRBV21-1|.
TGTGCCAGCAGCCTACGAGGGGCAGGACAAGAGACCCAGTACTTC
CASSLRGAGQETQYF
>TRBJ2-1|few|TRBV20-1|TRBD2
TGCAGTGCTAGTGACGGGGGGGCCCACAATGAGCAGTTCTTC
CSASDGGAHNEQFF
>TRBJ2-3|.|TRBV12-3/TRBV12-4|TRBD2
TGTGCCAGCAGTTTACGGCGGGAGCCCCCTCAAGATACGCAGTATTTT
CASSLRREPPQDTQYF
>TRBJ2-7|.|TRBV6-2/TRBV6-3|.
TGTGCCAGCAGCTTCGGGGGCGCCGGCGTGGAGCAGTACTTC
CASSFGGAGVEQYF